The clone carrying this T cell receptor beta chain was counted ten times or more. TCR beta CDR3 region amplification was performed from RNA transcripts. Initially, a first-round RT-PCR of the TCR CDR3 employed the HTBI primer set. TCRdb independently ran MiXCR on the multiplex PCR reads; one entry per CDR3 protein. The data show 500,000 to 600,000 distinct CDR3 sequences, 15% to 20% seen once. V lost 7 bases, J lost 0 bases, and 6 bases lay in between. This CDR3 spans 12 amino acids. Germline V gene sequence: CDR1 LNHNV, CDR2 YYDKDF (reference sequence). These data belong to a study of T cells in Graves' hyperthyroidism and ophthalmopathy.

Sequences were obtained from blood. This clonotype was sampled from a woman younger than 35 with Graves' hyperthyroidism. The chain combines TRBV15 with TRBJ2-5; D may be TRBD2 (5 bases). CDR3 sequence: CATTGNQETQYF. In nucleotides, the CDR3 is TGTGCCACCACGGGGAACCAAGAGACCCAGTACTTC. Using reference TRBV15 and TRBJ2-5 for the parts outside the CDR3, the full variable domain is DAMVIQNPRYQVTQFGKPVTLSCSQTLNHNVMYWYQQKSSQAPKLLFHYYDKDFNNEADTPDNFQSRRPNTSFCFLDIRSPGLGDTAMYLCATTGNQETQYFGPGTRLLVL.